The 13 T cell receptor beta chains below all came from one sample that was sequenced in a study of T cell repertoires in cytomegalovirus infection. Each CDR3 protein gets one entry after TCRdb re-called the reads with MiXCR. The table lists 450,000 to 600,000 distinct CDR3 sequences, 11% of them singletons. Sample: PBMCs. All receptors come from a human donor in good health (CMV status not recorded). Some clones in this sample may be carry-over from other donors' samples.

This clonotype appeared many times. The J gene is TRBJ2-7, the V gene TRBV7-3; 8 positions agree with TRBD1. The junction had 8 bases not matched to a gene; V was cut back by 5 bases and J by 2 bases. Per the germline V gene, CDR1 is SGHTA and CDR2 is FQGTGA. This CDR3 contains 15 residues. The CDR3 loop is CASSTGQGGPYEQYF. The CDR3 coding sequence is TGTGCCAGCAGCACCGGACAGGGAGGCCCCTACGAGCAGTACTTC.

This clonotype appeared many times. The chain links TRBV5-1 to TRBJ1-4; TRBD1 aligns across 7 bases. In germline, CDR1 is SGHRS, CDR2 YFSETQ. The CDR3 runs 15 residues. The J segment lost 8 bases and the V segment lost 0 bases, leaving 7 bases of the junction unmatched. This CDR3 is CASSLARTGEEKLFF. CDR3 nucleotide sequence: TGCGCCAGCAGCTTGGCCCGGACAGGTGAAGAAAAACTGTTTTTT.

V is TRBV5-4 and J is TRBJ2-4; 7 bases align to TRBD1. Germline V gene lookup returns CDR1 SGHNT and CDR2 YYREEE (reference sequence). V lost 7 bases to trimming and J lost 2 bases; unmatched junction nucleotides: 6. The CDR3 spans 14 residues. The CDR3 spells CASGLQGTKNIQYF. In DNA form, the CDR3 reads TGTGCCAGCGGCCTACAGGGGACCAAAAACATTCAGTACTTC.

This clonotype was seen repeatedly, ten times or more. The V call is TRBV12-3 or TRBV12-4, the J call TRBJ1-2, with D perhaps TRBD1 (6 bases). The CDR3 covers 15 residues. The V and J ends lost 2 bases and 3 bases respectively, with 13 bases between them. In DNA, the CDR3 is TGTGCCAGCAGTTTAAGTTTGGGGGGCGACTATGGCTACACCTTC. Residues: CASSLSLGGDYGYTF.

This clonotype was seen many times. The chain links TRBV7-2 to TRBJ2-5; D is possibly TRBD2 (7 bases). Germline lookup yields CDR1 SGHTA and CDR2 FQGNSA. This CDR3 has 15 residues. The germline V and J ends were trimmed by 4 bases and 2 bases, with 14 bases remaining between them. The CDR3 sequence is CASSSRGGGQETQYF. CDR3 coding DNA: TGTGCCAGCAGCTCCCGAGGGGGGGGACAAGAGACCCAGTACTTC. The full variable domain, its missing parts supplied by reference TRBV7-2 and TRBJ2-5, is GAGVSQSPSNKVTEKGKDVELRCDPISGHTALYWYRQSLGQGLEFLIYFQGNSAPDKSGLPSDRFSAERTGGSVSTLTIQRTQQEDSAVYLCASSSRGGGQETQYFGPGTRLLVL.

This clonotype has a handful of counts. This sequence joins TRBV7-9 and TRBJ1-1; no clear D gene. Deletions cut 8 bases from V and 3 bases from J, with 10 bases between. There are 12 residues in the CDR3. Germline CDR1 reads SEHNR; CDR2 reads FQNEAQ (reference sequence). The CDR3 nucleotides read TGTGCCAGCGCCGGCTGGGACACTGAAGCTTTCTTT. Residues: CASAGWDTEAFF.

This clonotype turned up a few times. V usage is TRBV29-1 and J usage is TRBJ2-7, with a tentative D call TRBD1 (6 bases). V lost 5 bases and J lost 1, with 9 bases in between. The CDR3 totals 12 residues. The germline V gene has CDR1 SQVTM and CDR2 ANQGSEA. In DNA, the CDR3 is TGCAGCGTTCGAGGGGGATCCTACGAGCAGTACTTC. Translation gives CSVRGGSYEQYF.

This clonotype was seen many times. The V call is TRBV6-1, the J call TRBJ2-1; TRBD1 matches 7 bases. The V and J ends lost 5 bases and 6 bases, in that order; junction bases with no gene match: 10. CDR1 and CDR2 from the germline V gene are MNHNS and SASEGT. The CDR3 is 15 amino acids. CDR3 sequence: CASSSLDRVGNEQFF. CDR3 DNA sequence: TGTGCCAGCAGTTCCCTCGACAGGGTTGGCAATGAGCAGTTCTTC.

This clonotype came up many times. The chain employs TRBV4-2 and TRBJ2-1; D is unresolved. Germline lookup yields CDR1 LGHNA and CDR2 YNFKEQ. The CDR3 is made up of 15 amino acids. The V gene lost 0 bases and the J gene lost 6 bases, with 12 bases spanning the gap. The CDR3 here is CASSQDELAGNEQFF. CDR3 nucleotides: TGTGCCAGCAGCCAAGATGAATTAGCTGGCAATGAGCAGTTCTTC.

The CDR3 region is CSADEGRITDTQYF. CDR3 sequence (DNA): TGCAGTGCTGACGAGGGGCGGATCACAGATACGCAGTATTTT. The chain combines TRBV20-1 with TRBJ2-3; tentatively, D is TRBD1 or TRBD2 (5 bases each). The CDR3 runs to 14 residues. The V end was cut by 5 bases, the J end by 2 bases, with 14 bases between. The germline V gene has CDR1 DFQATT and CDR2 SNEGSKA (reference sequence).

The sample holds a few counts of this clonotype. The CDR3 reads CATREQGGVWAGELFF. CDR3 nucleotides: TGTGCCACGAGGGAACAGGGAGGGGTGTGGGCCGGGGAGCTGTTTTTT. V and J are TRBV15 and TRBJ2-2; D possibly corresponds to TRBD2 (7 bases). The V end lost 9 bases, the J end lost 6 bases, and 23 bases lay between the germline ends. This CDR3 is built from 16 residues. Germline V gene sequence: CDR1 LNHNV, CDR2 YYDKDF (reference sequence).

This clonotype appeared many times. The CDR3 region has the DNA TGTGCCAGCAGTCCACTAGCGGGAGTACCAGATACGCAGTATTTT. This translates into CASSPLAGVPDTQYF. The chain couples TRBV12-3 or TRBV12-4 to TRBJ2-3; TRBD2 matches at 11 bases. V shed 5 bases, J shed 4 bases, and the junction held 5 bases outside the gene matches. The CDR3 consists of 15 residues.

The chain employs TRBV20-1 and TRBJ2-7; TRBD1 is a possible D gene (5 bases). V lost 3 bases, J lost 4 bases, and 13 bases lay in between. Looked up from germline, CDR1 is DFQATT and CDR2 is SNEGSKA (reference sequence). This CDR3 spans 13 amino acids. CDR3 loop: CSASGRATYEQYF. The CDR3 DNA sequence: TGCAGTGCTAGTGGCAGGGCTACATACGAGCAGTACTTC.